This TCR beta chain derives from a study of CXCR3-negative and CXCR3-positive naive CD8 T cells. Whole-study context: For each library, about 1.5 +/- 0.3 million TRB reads were obtained, around 140 million in total. Findings of the study overall: More hydrophobic TRB CDR3s occurred in CXCR3-positive than in CXCR3-negative naive cells. CXCR3 levels fell partly with cryopreservation; most assays relied on fresh PBMCs. Similar TRBV-TRBJ usage was seen in naive cells (both CXCR3-negative and CXCR3-positive), but memory cells differed. Naive subsets were similarly diverse, while memory CD8+ repertoires were much less diverse.

With respect to this clonotype: Its target is not known.

UMI-labeled 5' RACE TRB cDNA libraries were prepared from the cells. For each CDR3 protein, TCRdb gives one entry from its re-call of the 5' RACE reads, without DNA. The sample's table shows over 150,000 distinct CDR3 sequences. CDR3 size: 13 residues. The germline CDR1 and CDR2 sequences are SEHNR and FQNEAQ (reference sequence). The clonotype comes from a human donor in good health. Some clones in this sample may be carry-over from other donors' samples. Source material: naive CXCR3+ CD8+ T cells from blood. This sample's subset: CD45RO-CCR7+CD27+CD95- naive CD8+ T cells expressing CXCR3 (TNR3+). The chain uses TRBV7-9 and TRBJ1-2; TCRdb calls TRBD1, which cannot be checked without DNA. The CDR3 reads CASSPPLGHYDTF.